This is a list of T cell receptor beta chains from one sample in a study of response to subunit inactivated influenza vaccine. In TCRdb, the RT-PCR reads were re-called with MiXCR into one record per CDR3 protein. The table shows roughly 780,000 distinct CDR3 sequences, with approximately 17% occurring only once. The specimen comprised PBMCs from blood, sampled 5 days after vaccination. Every receptor here comes from a man aged 45 to 65 who received an inactivated influenza vaccine. Each CDR3 is given with its conserved first and last residue. Clone size is stated in some rows and not others, as once, few, many or a class when expanded.

abundance	len	v_gene	CDR3aa
NA	14	TRBV6-2/TRBV6-3	CASSRTLNTGELFF
few	16	TRBV20-1	CSASDGGREPRDEQFF
NA	15	TRBV18	CASSPPRGGKETQYF
NA	13	TRBV4-3	CASSQDVGETQYF
once	15	TRBV10-3	CAIRGQRTENTEAFF
few	16	TRBV7-9	CASSFVAGKKAYEQYF
NA	14	TRBV9	CASQSRDNYNEQFF
NA	15	TRBV5-1	CASSLESASYNEQFF
few	13	TRBV4-2	CASSQGITTEAFF
many	13	TRBV7-2	CASSPSRTGELFF
NA	15	TRBV5-1	CASSFPSGSYNEQFF
few	15	TRBV5-1	CASSLGADPTDTQYF
NA	15	TRBV20-1	CSAREGPLSNQPQHF
few	16	TRBV4-1	CASRHAGTAGTDTQYF
few	11	TRBV20-1	CSARDLVPQYF
few	14	TRBV7-9	CASSLTGGYYEQYF
few	13	TRBV7-6	CASSLGGRREQYF
few	14	TRBV28	CASSLPGGSPEQYF
many	14	TRBV20-1	CSARTSGMEDTQYF
NA	17	TRBV4-1	CASSQDSSAYTNYGYSF
NA	15	TRBV6-1	CASRRWGQGLYEQYF
NA	15	TRBV6-1	CASIRGTGSSYEQYF
few	14	TRBV28	CASSPWTGGEKLFF
NA	15	TRBV7-9	CASSLGLAVQGTQYF
few	14	TRBV20-1	CSAEGTGGTDTQYF
NA	17	TRBV4-2	CASSQDPLAVNTGELFF
NA	14	TRBV5-1	CASSGLLGEETQYF
few	16	TRBV6-2/TRBV6-3	CATRTGGLNSRSIQYF
many	16	TRBV12-3/TRBV12-4	CASSSTSGGAVNEQFF
NA	13	TRBV29-1	CSVEAGLTGELFF
NA	13	TRBV4-1	CASSQQPVYGYTF
NA	15	TRBV10-3	CAISPRDRAAGELFF
few	15	TRBV7-9	CASSFMGLEGETQYF
NA	12	TRBV20-1	CSVSQGWETQYF
NA	13	TRBV20-1	CSVRDRGEKGYTF
few	13	TRBV7-2	CASSPVLQETQYF
few	11	TRBV7-9	CASSLDQAGFF
few	15	TRBV6-2/TRBV6-3	CASSRGLAGLETQYF
few	16	TRBV13	CASSLRTSGRSYEQYF
NA	16	TRBV27	CDSSLKRGGAIYEQYF
NA	14	TRBV6-2/TRBV6-3	CASSYSAGGDEQYF
NA	14	TRBV6-1	CASSPSTSVSPLHF
many	14	TRBV28	CASTFYRVAGELFF
many	13	TRBV20-1	CSAGTSGVYEQYF
many	14	TRBV4-3	CASSQDRPTDTQYF
few	16	TRBV5-1	CASSLAASGGGNEQFF
many	15	TRBV6-2/TRBV6-3	CASSYSQDGKNIQYF
NA	15	TRBV2	CASTTDRVAKNIQYF
few	15	TRBV7-2	CASTLQTGPSYGYTF
many	13	TRBV11-2	CASSLDRRGGGFF
NA	18	TRBV24-1	CATSDSWTGGPNTDTQYF
NA	16	TRBV4-1	CASSRIGQGSQYEQYF
NA	15	TRBV7-9	CASSFMVGGQETQYF
few	14	TRBV5-1	CASSSGTSSTEQFF
few	15	TRBV7-2	CASSLDAAMNTEAFF
NA	14	TRBV12-3/TRBV12-4	CASSVIRGNTEAFF